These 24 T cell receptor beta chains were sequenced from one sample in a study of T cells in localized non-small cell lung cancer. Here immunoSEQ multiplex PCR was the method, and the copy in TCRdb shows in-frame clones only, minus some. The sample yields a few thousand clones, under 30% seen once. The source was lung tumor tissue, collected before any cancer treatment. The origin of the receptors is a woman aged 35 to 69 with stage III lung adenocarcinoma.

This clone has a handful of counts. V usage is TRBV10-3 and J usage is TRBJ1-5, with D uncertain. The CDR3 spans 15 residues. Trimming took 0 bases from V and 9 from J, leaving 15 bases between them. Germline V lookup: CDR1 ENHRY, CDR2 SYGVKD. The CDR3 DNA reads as TGTGCCATCAGTGAGTCAGAGCACCCCGGGTCGCCCCAGCATTTT. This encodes CAISESEHPGSPQHF.

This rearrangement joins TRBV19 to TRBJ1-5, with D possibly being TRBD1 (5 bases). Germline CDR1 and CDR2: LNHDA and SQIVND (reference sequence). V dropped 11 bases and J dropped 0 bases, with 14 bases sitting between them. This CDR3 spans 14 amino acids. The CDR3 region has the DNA TGTGCCGGGGGGACGGGAGATAGCAATCAGCCCCAGCATTTT. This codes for CAGGTGDSNQPQHF.

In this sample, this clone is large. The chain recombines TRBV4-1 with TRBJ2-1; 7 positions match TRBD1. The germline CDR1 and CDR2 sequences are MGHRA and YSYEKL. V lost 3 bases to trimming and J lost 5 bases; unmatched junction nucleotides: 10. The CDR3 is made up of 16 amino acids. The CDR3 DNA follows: TGCGCCAGCAGCCACCCCGGGACAGAGTCCCACAATGAGCAGTTCTTC. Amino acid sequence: CASSHPGTESHNEQFF.

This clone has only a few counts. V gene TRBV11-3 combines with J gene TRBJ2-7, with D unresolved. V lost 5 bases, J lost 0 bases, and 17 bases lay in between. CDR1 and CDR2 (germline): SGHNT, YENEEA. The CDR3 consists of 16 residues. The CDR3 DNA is TGTGCCAGCAGCCCCACTTCTCAAATAAGCTCCTACGAGCAGTACTTC. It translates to CASSPTSQISSYEQYF.

The CDR3 is CASSISGGGQSDTQYF. The CDR3 nucleotides are TGTGCCAGTAGTATAAGCGGCGGGGGGCAATCAGATACGCAGTATTTT. This chain connects TRBV19 to TRBJ2-3; TRBD2 matches at 8 bases. The CDR3 has 16 amino acids. Trimming took 2 bases from V and 4 from J; bases not matched to a gene: 8. The V gene's germline CDR1 is LNHDA and CDR2 SQIVND (reference sequence).

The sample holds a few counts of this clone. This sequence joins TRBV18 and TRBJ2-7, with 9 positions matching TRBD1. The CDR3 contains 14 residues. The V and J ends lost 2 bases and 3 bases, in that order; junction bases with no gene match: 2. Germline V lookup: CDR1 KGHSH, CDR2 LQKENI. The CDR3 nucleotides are TGTGCCAGCTCACCAGGGACAGGGCTCTACGAGCAGTACTTC. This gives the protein CASSPGTGLYEQYF.

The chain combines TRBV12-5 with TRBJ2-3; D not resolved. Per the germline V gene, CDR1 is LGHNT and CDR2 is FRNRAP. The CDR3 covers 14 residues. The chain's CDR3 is CASDVRSGTDTQYF. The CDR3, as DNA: TGTGCCAGCGATGTTCGGAGCGGCACAGATACGCAGTATTTT.

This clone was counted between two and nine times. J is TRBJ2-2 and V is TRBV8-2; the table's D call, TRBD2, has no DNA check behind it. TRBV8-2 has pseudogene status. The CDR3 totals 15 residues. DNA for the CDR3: TGTGCCAGCAGTATAGGACTTCTCTCCACCGGGGAGCTGTTTTTT. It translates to CASSIGLLSTGELFF.

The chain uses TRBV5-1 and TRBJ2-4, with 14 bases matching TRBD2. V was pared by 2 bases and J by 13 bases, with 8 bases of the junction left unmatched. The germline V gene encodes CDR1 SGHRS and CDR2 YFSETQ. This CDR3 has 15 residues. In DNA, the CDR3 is TGCGCCAGCAGCTTTGGACTAGCGGGAGGCACAATCCAGTACTTC. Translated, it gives CASSFGLAGGTIQYF.

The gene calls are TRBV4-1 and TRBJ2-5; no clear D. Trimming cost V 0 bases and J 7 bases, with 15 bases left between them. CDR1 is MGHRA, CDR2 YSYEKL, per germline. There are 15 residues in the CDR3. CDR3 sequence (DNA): TGCGCCAGCAGCCAAGATATGGCAGGTCCAGGGACCCAGTACTTC. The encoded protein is CASSQDMAGPGTQYF.

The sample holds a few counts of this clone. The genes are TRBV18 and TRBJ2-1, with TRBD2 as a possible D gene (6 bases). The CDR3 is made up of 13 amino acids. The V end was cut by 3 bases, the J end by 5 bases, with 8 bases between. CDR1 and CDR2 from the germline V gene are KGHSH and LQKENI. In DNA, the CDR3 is TGTGCCAGCTCACCGCGGACTAACAATGAGCAGTTCTTC. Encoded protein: CASSPRTNNEQFF.

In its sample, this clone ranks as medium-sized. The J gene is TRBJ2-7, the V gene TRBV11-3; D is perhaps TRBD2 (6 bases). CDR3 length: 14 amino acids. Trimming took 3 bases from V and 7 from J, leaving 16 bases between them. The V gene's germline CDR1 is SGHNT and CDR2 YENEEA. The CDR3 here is CASSLGGPGEEQYF. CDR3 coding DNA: TGTGCCAGCAGCTTGGGCGGTCCGGGGGAGGAGCAGTACTTC.

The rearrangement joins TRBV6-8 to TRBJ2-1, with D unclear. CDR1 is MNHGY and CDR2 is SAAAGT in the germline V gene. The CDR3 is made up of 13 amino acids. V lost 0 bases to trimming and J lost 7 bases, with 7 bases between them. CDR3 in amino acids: CASSYSGWNEQFF. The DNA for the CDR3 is TGTGCCAGCAGTTACTCTGGGTGGAATGAGCAGTTCTTC.

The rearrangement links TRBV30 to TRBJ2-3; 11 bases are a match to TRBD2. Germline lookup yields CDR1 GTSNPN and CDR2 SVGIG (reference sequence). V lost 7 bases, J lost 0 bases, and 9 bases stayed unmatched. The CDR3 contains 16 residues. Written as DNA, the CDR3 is TGTGCCTACGGGACTAGCGGATCCACTAGCACAGATACGCAGTATTTT. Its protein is CAYGTSGSTSTDTQYF.

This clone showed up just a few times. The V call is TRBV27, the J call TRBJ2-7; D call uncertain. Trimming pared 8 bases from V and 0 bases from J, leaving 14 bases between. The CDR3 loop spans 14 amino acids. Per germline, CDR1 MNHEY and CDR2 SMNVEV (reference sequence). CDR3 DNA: TGTGCCAGCGCCCTTATGGAGAGCTCCTACGAGCAGTACTTC. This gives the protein CASALMESSYEQYF.

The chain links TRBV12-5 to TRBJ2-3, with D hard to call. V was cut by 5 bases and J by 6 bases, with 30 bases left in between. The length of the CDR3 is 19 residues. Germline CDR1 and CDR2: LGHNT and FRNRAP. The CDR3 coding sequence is TGTGCTAGTGGTCCATCACCCACCGGGCCCTACGAAGAAAGGGATACGCAGTATTTT. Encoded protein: CASGPSPTGPYEERDTQYF.

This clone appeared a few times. The CDR3 is CASSVVSGGYNEQFF. The CDR3 DNA reads as TGTGCCAGCAGCGTAGTTAGCGGAGGCTACAATGAGCAGTTCTTC. The chain carries TRBV9 and TRBJ2-1; perhaps TRBD2 as D (6 bases). Germline V CDR1 and CDR2: SGDLS, YYNGEE. The CDR3 is 15 amino acids. Trimming pared 0 bases from V and 3 bases from J, leaving 10 bases between.

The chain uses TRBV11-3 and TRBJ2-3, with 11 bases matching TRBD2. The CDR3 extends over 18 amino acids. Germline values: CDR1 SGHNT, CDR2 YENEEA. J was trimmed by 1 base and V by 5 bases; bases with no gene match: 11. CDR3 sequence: CASSLPSGTSGGTDTQYF. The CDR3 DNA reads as TGTGCCAGCAGCCTCCCATCCGGGACTAGCGGAGGCACAGATACGCAGTATTTT.

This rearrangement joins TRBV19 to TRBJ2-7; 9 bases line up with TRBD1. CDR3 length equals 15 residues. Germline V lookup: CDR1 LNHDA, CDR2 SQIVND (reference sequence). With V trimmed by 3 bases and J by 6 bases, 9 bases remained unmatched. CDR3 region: CASSILGTGMAEQYF. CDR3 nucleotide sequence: TGTGCCAGTAGTATTCTGGGGACAGGGATGGCCGAGCAGTACTTC.

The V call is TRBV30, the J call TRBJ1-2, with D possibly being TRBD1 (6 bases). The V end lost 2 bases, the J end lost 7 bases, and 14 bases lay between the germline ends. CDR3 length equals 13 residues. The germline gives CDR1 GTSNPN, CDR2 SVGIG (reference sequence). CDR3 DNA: TGTGCCTGGAGTTATGACAGGCCGGGTGGCTACACCTTC. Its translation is CAWSYDRPGGYTF.

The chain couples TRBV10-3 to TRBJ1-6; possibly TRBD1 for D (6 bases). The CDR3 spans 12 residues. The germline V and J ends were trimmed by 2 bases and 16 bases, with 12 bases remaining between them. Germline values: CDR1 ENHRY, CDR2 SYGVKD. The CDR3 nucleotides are TGTGCCATCAGTGAGCAGGGGCAGGAGCTCCACTTT. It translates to CAISEQGQELHF.

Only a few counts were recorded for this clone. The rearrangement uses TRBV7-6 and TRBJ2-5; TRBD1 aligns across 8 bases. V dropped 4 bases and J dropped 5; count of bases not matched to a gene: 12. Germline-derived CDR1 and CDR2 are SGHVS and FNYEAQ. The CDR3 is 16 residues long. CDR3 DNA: TGTGCCAGCAGCTCGGCAAGGGACAGGCGAGGGGAGACCCAGTACTTC. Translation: CASSSARDRRGETQYF.

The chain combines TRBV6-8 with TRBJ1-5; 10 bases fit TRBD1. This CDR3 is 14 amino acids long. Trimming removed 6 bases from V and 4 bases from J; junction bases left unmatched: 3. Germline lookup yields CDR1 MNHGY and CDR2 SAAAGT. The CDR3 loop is CASRRTGGNQPQHF. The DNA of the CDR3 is TGTGCCAGCAGACGGACAGGGGGTAATCAGCCCCAGCATTTT.

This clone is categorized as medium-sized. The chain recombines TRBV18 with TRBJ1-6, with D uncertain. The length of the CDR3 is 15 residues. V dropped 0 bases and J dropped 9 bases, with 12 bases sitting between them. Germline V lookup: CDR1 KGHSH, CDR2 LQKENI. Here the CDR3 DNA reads TGTGCCAGCTCACCACCGGGAGGGTTGGGTTCACCCCTCCACTTT. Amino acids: CASSPPGGLGSPLHF.